The 4 T cell receptor beta chains below were found in one sample sequenced in a study of blood T cell repertoires in COVID-19. Generated by immunoSEQ multiplex PCR, the TCRdb table keeps only in-frame clones and is missing some. The table records about 100,000 clones, roughly 84% of them present only once. Sequencing was done on a sample of peripheral blood. The receptors were sampled from a human donor in a cohort sampled during active COVID-19.

V gene TRBV19 combines with J gene TRBJ1-5; D is ambiguous. There are 16 residues in the CDR3. Trimming shortened V by 5 bases and J by 3 bases, and 17 bases separated the two germline ends. Germline CDR1 and CDR2: LNHDA and SQIVND (reference sequence). The DNA for the CDR3 is TGTGCCAGTAGTGCAACCCAGTCGTCGCCCAATCAGCCCCAGCATTTT. This codes for CASSATQSSPNQPQHF.

This clone occurred a few times. The CDR3: CAWDRGGKDEQYF. The CDR3 DNA sequence: TGTGCCTGGGACCGAGGGGGAAAGGACGAGCAGTACTTC. The V gene is TRBV30, the J gene TRBJ2-7; D perhaps matches TRBD1 (6 bases). V was clipped by 5 bases and J by 5 bases, with 16 bases between them. The CDR3 sequence is 13 residues long. CDR1 and CDR2 (germline): GTSNPN, SVGIG (reference sequence).

This clone was seen just once. The chain combines TRBV6-6 with TRBJ2-1, with 7 bases fitting TRBD2. V lost 6 bases and J lost 6; bases outside the gene matches: 11. This CDR3 has 15 amino acids. CDR1 is MNHNY, CDR2 SVGAGI, per germline (reference sequence). CDR3 sequence (DNA): TGTGCCAGCAGCCAGGGCTCAAGCGGGACCAATGAGCAGTTCTTC. Translated, it gives CASSQGSSGTNEQFF.

CDR3 amino acids: CASSLVGQGHEQYF. The CDR3 bases are TGTGCCAGCAGCTTAGTGGGACAGGGGCACGAGCAGTACTTC. This rearrangement joins TRBV7-9 to TRBJ2-7, with 10 bases lining up with TRBD1. The CDR3 extends over 14 amino acids. Looked up from germline, CDR1 is SEHNR and CDR2 is FQNEAQ (reference sequence). With 1 base clipped from V and 5 bases from J, the junction kept 2 bases outside the gene matches.